The next 13 T cell receptor beta chains were all read from a single sample in a study of T cell clonality in common variable immunodeficiency. Produced via immunoSEQ multiplex PCR; TCRdb's table is partial and in-frame only. There are tens of thousands of clones in the sample, none observed a single time. The sequenced material came from peripheral blood mononuclear cells. Every receptor here comes from a person between 18 and 69 years old in good health.

This clone was seen many times. The CDR3 end is not reached by the read, which stops 3 residues before it; the germline J gene fills it in. V and J are TRBV20-1 and TRBJ1-3; a possible D gene is TRBD1 (6 bases). The V and J ends lost 5 bases and 0 bases respectively, with 26 bases between them. Germline loops: CDR1 DFQATT, CDR2 SNEGSKA (reference sequence). This CDR3 spans 19 amino acids. The CDR3 DNA, read in part, is TGCAGTGCTCGCCCAATCTCCGGACAGTCGACACCCTCTGGAAACACC. This translates into CSARPISGQSTPSGNT. The full CDR3 sequence reads CSARPISGQSTPSGNTIYF.

Ten or more counts support this clone. CDR3 DNA, as far as it was read: TGTGCCAGCAGCGTAGTGGGACAAGGGACCTACGAG. Its protein product is CASSVVGQGTYE. The complete CDR3 reads CASSVVGQGTYEQYF. The rearrangement links TRBV9 to TRBJ2-7; TRBD1 might be the D (6 bases). The CDR3 goes on 3 residues after the read ends, and that part is filled in from the germline J gene. Trimming shortened V by 0 bases and J by 2 bases, and 12 bases separated the two germline ends. This CDR3 spans 15 amino acids. Germline V CDR1 and CDR2: SGDLS, YYNGEE.

This clone was seen many times. Read coverage stops 3 residues before the CDR3 terminus; the germline J gene supplies the remainder. The chain carries TRBV20-1 and TRBJ1-6; 7 positions match TRBD1. This CDR3 comprises 15 residues. Per germline, CDR1 DFQATT and CDR2 SNEGSKA (reference sequence). The trim removed 0 bases at V and 10 bases at J, leaving 9 bases unmatched. CDR3 bases read: TGCAGTGCTAGAGATCCGACAGGGACGAAGTCACCC. Translating it yields CSARDPTGTKSP. The entire CDR3 protein is CSARDPTGTKSPLHF.

This clone was seen repeatedly, ten times or more. The read ends 3 residues shy of where the CDR3 ends; the end is completed using the germline J gene. This chain uses TRBV20-1 with TRBJ2-3; 16 positions agree with TRBD2. The V gene end was trimmed by 2 bases and the J gene end by 4 bases; junction bases not matched to a gene: 3. CDR3 length: 16 residues. Per germline, CDR1 DFQATT and CDR2 SNEGSKA (reference sequence). The CDR3: CSARSGTSGGADTQYF. The covered CDR3 bases are TGCAGTGCTAGATCCGGGACTAGCGGGGGGGCAGATACG.

The table lists this clone with many counts. Read sequence stops 3 residues before the CDR3 end, and the germline J gene provides the missing end. The J gene is TRBJ1-2, the V gene TRBV6-4; 7 bases align to TRBD1. Losses at the gene ends were 1 base for V and 2 bases for J; bases not matched to a gene: 7. The CDR3 length is 16 residues. The germline CDR1 and CDR2 sequences are MRHNA and SNTAGT. CDR3 in amino acids: CASSDFVTGLNYGYTF. The sequenced part of the CDR3 DNA is TGTGCCAGCAGTGACTTTGTGACAGGGTTAAACTATGGC.

This clone appeared many times. Coverage ceases 3 residues before the CDR3 finishes, and the germline J gene fills in the end. This rearrangement joins TRBV20-1 to TRBJ1-1; D is possibly TRBD1 (5 bases). V lost 0 bases and J lost 1, with 12 bases in between. The germline V gene has CDR1 DFQATT and CDR2 SNEGSKA (reference sequence). The CDR3 has 15 amino acids. CDR3 in amino acids: CSARDFQGENTEAFF. The part of the CDR3 DNA that was read is TGCAGTGCTAGAGATTTTCAGGGAGAGAACACTGAA.

The sample holds many counts of this clone. From the germline J gene comes the end of the CDR3, since the read stops 3 residues before it. The gene calls are TRBV6-1 and TRBJ2-7; tentative D call: TRBD1 (5 bases). CDR3 length: 15 amino acids. Germline V CDR1 and CDR2: MNHNS, SASEGT. V was trimmed by 3 bases and J by 0 bases, leaving 12 bases between them. The CDR3 reads CASSEGQPASYEQYF. CDR3 DNA, as far as it was read: TGTGCCAGCAGTGAGGGGCAGCCGGCCTCCTACGAG.

This clone was seen many times. The CDR3 goes on 3 residues after the read ends, and that part is filled in from the germline J gene. The rearrangement joins TRBV29-1 to TRBJ2-7; a weak D match, TRBD2 (5 bases). Germline V gene lookup returns CDR1 SQVTM and CDR2 ANQGSEA. With 1 base removed from V and 2 bases from J, the gap between germline ends came to 12 bases. The length of the CDR3 is 14 residues. This chain's CDR3 is CSVEAGEITYEQYF. Partial CDR3 DNA: TGCAGCGTTGAAGCCGGGGAGATAACCTACGAG.

This clone occurred many times. CDR3: CASSQKLAGGPRDTQYF. Partial CDR3 DNA: TGTGCCAGCAGCCAAAAACTAGCGGGGGGGCCGCGAGATACG. V usage is TRBV3-1 (or the pseudogene TRBV3-2) and J usage is TRBJ2-3, with 13 bases that match TRBD2. The CDR3 extends 3 residues past the end of the read, so its final part is completed from the germline J gene. Germline CDR1 reads LGHDT; CDR2 reads YNNKEL (reference sequence). The CDR3 is 17 amino acids. V was pared by 2 bases and J by 5 bases, with 7 bases of the junction left unmatched.

This clone was counted ten times or more. The CDR3 loop is CASSLGSLRRNGYTF. Partial CDR3 DNA: TGTGCCAGCAGCTTAGGATCTTTGAGGCGGAATGGC. The chain links TRBV7-9 to TRBJ1-2; D remains ambiguous. From the germline J gene comes the end of the CDR3, since the read stops 3 residues before it. V was cut by 1 base and J by 6 bases, with 15 bases left in between. The CDR3 sequence is 15 residues long. From germline, CDR1 is SEHNR and CDR2 FQNEAQ (reference sequence).

The table lists this clone with a few counts. Read coverage stops 3 residues before the CDR3 terminus; the germline J gene supplies the remainder. The rearrangement joins TRBV18 to TRBJ1-2; 10 positions agree with TRBD1. This CDR3 region has 12 residues. Germline V gene lookup returns CDR1 KGHSH and CDR2 LQKENI. The sequenced CDR3 bases are TGTGCCAGCTCACTCGACAGGGGGCAC. Translated, it gives CASSLDRGH. The CDR3 as a whole reads CASSLDRGHYTF.

The sample holds a few counts of this clone. The CDR3 extends 3 residues past the end of the read, so its final part is completed from the germline J gene. The rearrangement uses TRBV18 and TRBJ1-2; no clear D. CDR1 and CDR2 (germline): KGHSH, LQKENI. The CDR3 has 11 amino acids. The sequenced part of the CDR3 DNA is TGTGCCAGCTCCCCGGACTACGAC. Residues: CASSPDYD. The full CDR3 reads CASSPDYDYTF.

This clone has just a few counts. At one boundary the junction diverges from the germline segment, which might be a read error. Read data end 3 residues before the CDR3 end; the end is taken from the germline J gene. Other DNA sequences in this sample translate to the same CDR3. This chain uses TRBV11-2 with TRBJ1-3; D possibly corresponds to TRBD1 (5 bases). Germline CDR1 and CDR2: SGHAT and FQNNGV. The CDR3 spans 15 residues. The CDR3 bases that were read are TGTGCCAGCAGCTTTCAGGGCCCCTCTGGAAACACG. Protein: CASSFQGPSGNT. The whole CDR3 sequence is CASSFQGPSGNTIYF.